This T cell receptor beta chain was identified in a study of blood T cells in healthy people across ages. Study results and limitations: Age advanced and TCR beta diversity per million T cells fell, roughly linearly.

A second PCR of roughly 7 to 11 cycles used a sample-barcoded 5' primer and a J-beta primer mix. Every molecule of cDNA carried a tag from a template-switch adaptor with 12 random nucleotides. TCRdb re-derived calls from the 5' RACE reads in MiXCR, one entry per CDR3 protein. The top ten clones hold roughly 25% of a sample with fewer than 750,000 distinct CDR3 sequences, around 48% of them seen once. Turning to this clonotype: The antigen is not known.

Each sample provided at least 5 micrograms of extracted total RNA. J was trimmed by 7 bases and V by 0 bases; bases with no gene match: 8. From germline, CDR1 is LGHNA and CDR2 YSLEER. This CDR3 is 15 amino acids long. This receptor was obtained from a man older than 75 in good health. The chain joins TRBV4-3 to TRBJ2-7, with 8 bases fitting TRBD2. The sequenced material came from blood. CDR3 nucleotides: TGCGCCAGCAGCCAAGAAGGGACTAGATACAATGAGCAGTACTTC. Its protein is CASSQEGTRYNEQYF.